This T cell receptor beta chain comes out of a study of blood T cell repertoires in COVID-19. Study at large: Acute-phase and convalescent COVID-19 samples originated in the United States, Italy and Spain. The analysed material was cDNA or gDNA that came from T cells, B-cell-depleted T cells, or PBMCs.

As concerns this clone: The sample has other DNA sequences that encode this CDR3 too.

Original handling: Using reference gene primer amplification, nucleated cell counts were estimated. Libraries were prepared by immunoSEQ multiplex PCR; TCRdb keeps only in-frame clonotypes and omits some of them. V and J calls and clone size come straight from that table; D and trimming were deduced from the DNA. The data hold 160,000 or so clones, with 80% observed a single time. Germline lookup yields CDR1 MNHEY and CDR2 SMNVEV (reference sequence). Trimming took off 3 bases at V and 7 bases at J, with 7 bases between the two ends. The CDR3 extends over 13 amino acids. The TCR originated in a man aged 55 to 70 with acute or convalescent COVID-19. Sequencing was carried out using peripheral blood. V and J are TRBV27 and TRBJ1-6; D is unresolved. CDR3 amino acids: CASSFRENSPLHF. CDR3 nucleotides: TGTGCCAGCAGTTTTCGCGAGAATTCACCCCTCCACTTT.